The 15 T cell receptor beta chains presented below share a single source sample, sequenced in a study of shared T cell receptors in the human thymus. Measured with immunoSEQ multiplex PCR; TCRdb has only the in-frame clones, and not every one. The sample shows roughly 700,000 clones, around nine tenths of them seen only once. These data are also associated with another study on human thymus T cells.

Material: thymocytes. These receptor sequences come from a boy under two years old with a congenital heart defect.

The chain recombines TRBV7-2 with TRBJ2-7, with TRBD1 matching over 9 bases. The length of the CDR3 is 13 residues. The junction had 3 bases not matched to a gene; V was cut back by 5 bases and J by 4 bases. Germline V gene sequence: CDR1 SGHTA, CDR2 FQGNSA. Here the CDR3 DNA reads TGTGCCAGCAGCCGGGGACAGGGATACGAGCAGTACTTC. Amino acid sequence: CASSRGQGYEQYF.

The chain recombines TRBV5-1 with TRBJ2-1; 8 bases line up with TRBD1. Germline CDR1 reads SGHRS; CDR2 reads YFSETQ. The trim removed 6 bases at V and 0 bases at J, leaving 8 bases unmatched. The CDR3 has 16 amino acids. The CDR3 nucleotides are TGCGCCAGCACCCACCCGGACAGGGTCTCCTACAATGAGCAGTTCTTC. It yields the protein CASTHPDRVSYNEQFF.

This chain uses TRBV27 with TRBJ2-7; D is possibly TRBD2 (5 bases). CDR3 length: 16 amino acids. Trimming pared 5 bases from V and 0 bases from J, leaving 17 bases between. CDR1 and CDR2 from the germline V gene are MNHEY and SMNVEV (reference sequence). The DNA for the CDR3 is TGTGCCAGCAGTACCCTAGCTACGGGATCCTCCTACGAGCAGTACTTC. Amino acid sequence: CASSTLATGSSYEQYF.

In the case of this clone: The DNA is left out, because the CDR3 cannot be placed on it with certainty; the CDR3 is given as TCRdb lists it. The J gene is TRBJ1-5, the V gene TRBV28. Germline V gene data show CDR1 as MDHEN and CDR2 as SYDVKM. The CDR3 is 18 residues long, ends included. The CDR3 is CASSFLAGRPRGNQPQHF.

This rearrangement joins TRBV10-1 to TRBJ2-3, with D maybe TRBD2 (5 bases). There are 13 residues in the CDR3. V lost 7 bases, J lost 5 bases, and 13 bases lay in between. The V gene's germline CDR1 is WNHNN and CDR2 SYGVQD (reference sequence). CDR3 DNA: TGCGCCAGCACCCAGGACGAGGGAGATACGCAGTATTTT. As protein: CASTQDEGDTQYF.

With regard to this clone: This sample also contains other DNA sequences that code for the same CDR3. The CDR3 loop is CASSLVGTSGTGELFF. DNA of the CDR3: TGTGCCAGCAGCTTAGTCGGGACTAGCGGCACCGGGGAGCTGTTTTTT. The J gene is TRBJ2-2, the V gene TRBV7-2, with TRBD2 identical over 11 bases. Germline lookup yields CDR1 SGHTA and CDR2 FQGNSA. The CDR3 has 16 residues. The junction had 2 bases not matched to a gene; V was cut back by 1 base and J by 4 bases.

In regard to this clone: The junction and the germline gene differ at one end; a read error may be behind it. The chain joins TRBV4-2 to TRBJ1-1; 9 bases are a match to TRBD1. Germline V lookup: CDR1 LGHNA, CDR2 YNFKEQ. This CDR3 spans 13 amino acids. The chain's CDR3 is CASRQDRGTEAFF. For the CDR3, the DNA is TGTGCCAGCAGACAAGACAGGGGGACTGAAGCTTTCTTT.

This sequence joins TRBV4-2 and TRBJ2-3, with 11 bases that match TRBD2. V lost 3 bases and J lost 5; bases outside the gene matches: 10. Germline values: CDR1 LGHNA, CDR2 YNFKEQ. The CDR3 consists of 17 residues. For the CDR3, the DNA is TGTGCCAGCAGCCATGATGCTAGCGGGAGGCCTCAAGATACGCAGTATTTT. This sequence encodes CASSHDASGRPQDTQYF.

The chain is built from TRBV19 and TRBJ2-7; weak D call: TRBD1 (6 bases). V was shortened by 0 bases and J by 3 bases, with 12 bases between the two germline ends. The germline V gene encodes CDR1 LNHDA and CDR2 SQIVND (reference sequence). This CDR3 has 15 amino acids. CDR3 DNA sequence: TGTGCCAGTAGTATAGATTTGGACAGCTTCTACGAGCAGTACTTC. Amino acid sequence: CASSIDLDSFYEQYF.

J is TRBJ1-1 and V is TRBV19; D is ambiguous. CDR3 length equals 16 residues. Per the germline V gene, CDR1 is LNHDA and CDR2 is SQIVND (reference sequence). Trimming removed 4 bases from V and 1 base from J, with 16 bases in between. The CDR3 reads CASSTSWEATNTEAFF. The DNA of the CDR3 is TGTGCCAGTAGTACCTCATGGGAGGCGACGAACACTGAAGCTTTCTTT.

V and J are TRBV11-2 and TRBJ2-2; 8 nucleotides align to TRBD2. CDR3 length: 14 residues. Germline V gives CDR1 SGHAT, CDR2 FQNNGV. Germline trimming cut 5 bases from V and 6 bases from J; bases unmatched to any gene: 5. This CDR3 reads CASSAQRGPGELFF. As DNA, the CDR3 is TGTGCCAGCAGCGCACAGCGGGGGCCCGGGGAGCTGTTTTTT.

The chain links TRBV2 to TRBJ2-2; 11 bases align to TRBD2. V was clipped by 6 bases and J by 7 bases; unmatched bases: 4. CDR1 SNHLY and CDR2 FYNNEI come from the germline V gene. The CDR3 totals 14 residues. CDR3 loop: CASRLAGEGGELFF. The CDR3 nucleotides are TGTGCCAGCAGACTAGCGGGAGAGGGCGGGGAGCTGTTTTTT.

The chain is built from TRBV7-2 and TRBJ2-7, with 7 bases that match TRBD2. The CDR3 has 15 residues. After removal of 5 bases from V and 0 bases from J, the junction contained 7 bases not matched to a gene. CDR1 SGHTA and CDR2 FQGNSA come from the germline V gene. The CDR3, as DNA: TGTGCCAGCAGCACCATAGCGGGCATCTCCTACGAGCAGTACTTC. This translates into CASSTIAGISYEQYF.

This clone was seen more than once but under ten times. The chain is built from TRBV29-1 and TRBJ1-4, with D possibly TRBD1 on 5 matching bases. This CDR3 is built from 10 residues. Germline CDR1 is SQVTM and CDR2 is ANQGSEA. The germline V and J ends were trimmed by 4 bases and 8 bases, with 5 bases remaining between them. Written as DNA, the CDR3 is TGCAGCGTTGGACAGGAAAAACTGTTTTTT. It encodes CSVGQEKLFF.

The rearrangement links TRBV11-3 to TRBJ1-5; D is perhaps TRBD1 (5 bases). The CDR3 runs to 13 residues. Trimming shortened V by 2 bases and J by 5 bases, and 7 bases separated the two germline ends. Germline V CDR1 and CDR2: SGHNT, YENEEA. For the CDR3, the DNA is TGTGCCAGCAGCTTACAAGGGGATCAGCCCCAGCATTTT. It specifies CASSLQGDQPQHF.